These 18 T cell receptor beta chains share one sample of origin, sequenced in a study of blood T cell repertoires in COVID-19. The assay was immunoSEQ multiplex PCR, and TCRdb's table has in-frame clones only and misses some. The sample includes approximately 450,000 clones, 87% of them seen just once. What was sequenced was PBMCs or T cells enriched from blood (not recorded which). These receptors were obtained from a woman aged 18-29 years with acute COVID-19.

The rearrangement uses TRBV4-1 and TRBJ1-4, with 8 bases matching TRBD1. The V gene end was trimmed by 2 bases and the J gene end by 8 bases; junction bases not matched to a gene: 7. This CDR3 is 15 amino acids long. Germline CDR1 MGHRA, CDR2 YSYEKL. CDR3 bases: TGCGCCAGCAGCCAACAGACAGGGGTAAACGAAAAACTGTTTTTT. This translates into CASSQQTGVNEKLFF.

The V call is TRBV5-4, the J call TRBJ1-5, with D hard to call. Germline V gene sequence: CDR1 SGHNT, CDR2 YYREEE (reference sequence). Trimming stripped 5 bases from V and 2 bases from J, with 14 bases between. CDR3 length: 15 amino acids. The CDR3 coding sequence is TGTGCCAGCAGACTGACCGAGGGAGGCAATCAGCCCCAGCATTTT. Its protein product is CASRLTEGGNQPQHF.

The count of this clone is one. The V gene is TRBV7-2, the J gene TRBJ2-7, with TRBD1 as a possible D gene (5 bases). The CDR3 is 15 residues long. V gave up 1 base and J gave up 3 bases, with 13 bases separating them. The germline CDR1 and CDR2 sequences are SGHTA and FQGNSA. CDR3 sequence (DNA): TGTGCCAGCAGCTTAGGTCTACAGGACCGCTACGAGCAGTACTTC. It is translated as CASSLGLQDRYEQYF. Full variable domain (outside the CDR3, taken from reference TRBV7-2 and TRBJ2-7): GAGVSQSPSNKVTEKGKDVELRCDPISGHTALYWYRQSLGQGLEFLIYFQGNSAPDKSGLPSDRFSAERTGGSVSTLTIQRTQQEDSAVYLCASSLGLQDRYEQYFGPGTRLTVT.

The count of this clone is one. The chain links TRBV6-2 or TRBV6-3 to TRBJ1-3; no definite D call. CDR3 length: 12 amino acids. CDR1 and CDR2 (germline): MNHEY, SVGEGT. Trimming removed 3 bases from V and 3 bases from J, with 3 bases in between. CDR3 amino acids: CASSYRGNTIYF. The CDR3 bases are TGTGCCAGCAGTTATCGTGGAAACACCATATATTTT.

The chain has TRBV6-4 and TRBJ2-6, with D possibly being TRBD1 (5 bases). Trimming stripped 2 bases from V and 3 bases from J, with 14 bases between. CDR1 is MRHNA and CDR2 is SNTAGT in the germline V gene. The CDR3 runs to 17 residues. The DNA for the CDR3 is TGTGCCAGCAGTGACGGGGCCGGGCCCGATGGGGCCAACGTCCTGACTTTC. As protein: CASSDGAGPDGANVLTF.

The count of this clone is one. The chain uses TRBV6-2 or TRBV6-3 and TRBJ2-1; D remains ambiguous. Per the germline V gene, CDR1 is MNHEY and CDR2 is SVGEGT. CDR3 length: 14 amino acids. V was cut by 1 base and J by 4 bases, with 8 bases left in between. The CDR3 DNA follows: TGTGCCAGCAGTTACTTGGAGAATTACAATGAGCAGTTCTTC. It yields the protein CASSYLENYNEQFF.

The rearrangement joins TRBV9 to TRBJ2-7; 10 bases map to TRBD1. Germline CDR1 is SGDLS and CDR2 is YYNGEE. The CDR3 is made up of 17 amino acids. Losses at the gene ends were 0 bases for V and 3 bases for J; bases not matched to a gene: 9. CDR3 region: CASSVGGTGVHLYEQYF. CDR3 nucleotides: TGTGCCAGCAGCGTAGGGGGGACAGGGGTTCATCTCTACGAGCAGTACTTC.

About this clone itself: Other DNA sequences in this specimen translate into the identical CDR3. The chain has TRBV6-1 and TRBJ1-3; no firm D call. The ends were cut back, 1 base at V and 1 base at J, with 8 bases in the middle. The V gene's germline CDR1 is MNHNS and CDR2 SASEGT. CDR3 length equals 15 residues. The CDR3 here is CASSEVGGSGNTIYF. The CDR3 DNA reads TGTGCCAGCAGTGAAGTGGGAGGGTCTGGAAACACCATATATTTT.

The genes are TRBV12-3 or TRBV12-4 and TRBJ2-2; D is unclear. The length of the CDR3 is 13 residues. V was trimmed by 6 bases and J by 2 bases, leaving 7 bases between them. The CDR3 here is CASRLLNTGELFF. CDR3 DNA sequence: TGTGCCAGCAGACTTCTTAACACCGGGGAGCTGTTTTTT.

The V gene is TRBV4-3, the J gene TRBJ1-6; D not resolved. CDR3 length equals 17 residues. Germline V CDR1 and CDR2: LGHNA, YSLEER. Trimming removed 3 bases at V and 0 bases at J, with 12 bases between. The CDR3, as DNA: TGCGCCAGCAGCCAGGAGGTGCGGAGCTCCTATAATTCACCCCTCCACTTT. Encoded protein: CASSQEVRSSYNSPLHF.

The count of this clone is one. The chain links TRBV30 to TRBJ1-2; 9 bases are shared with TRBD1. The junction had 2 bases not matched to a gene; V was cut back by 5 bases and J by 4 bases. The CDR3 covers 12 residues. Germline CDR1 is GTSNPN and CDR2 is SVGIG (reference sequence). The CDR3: CAWGTGSYGYTF. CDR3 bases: TGTGCCTGGGGGACAGGGTCCTATGGCTACACCTTC.

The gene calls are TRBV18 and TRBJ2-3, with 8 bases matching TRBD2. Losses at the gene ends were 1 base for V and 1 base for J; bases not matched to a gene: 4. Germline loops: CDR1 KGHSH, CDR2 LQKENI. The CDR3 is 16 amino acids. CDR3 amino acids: CASSPRRTSRTDTQYF. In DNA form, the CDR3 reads TGTGCCAGCTCACCACGGAGGACTAGCCGCACAGATACGCAGTATTTT.

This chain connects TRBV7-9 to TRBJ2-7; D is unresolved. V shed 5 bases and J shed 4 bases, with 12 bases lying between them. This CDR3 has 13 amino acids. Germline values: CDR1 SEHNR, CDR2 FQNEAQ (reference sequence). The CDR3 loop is CASSPSEDYEQYF. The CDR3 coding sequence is TGTGCCAGCAGCCCGAGCGAAGATTACGAGCAGTACTTC.

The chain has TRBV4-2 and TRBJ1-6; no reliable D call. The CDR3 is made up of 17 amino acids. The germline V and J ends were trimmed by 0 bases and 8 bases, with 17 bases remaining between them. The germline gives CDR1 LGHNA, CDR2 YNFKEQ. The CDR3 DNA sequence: TGTGCCAGCAGCCAAGATTGGGAGGCCAATCAATATTCACCCCTCCACTTT. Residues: CASSQDWEANQYSPLHF.

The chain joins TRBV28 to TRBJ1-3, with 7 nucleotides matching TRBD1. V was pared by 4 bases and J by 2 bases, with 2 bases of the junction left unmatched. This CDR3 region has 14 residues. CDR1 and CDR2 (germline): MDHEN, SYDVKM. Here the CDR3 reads CASSSGTAGNTIYF. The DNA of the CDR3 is TGTGCCAGCAGTTCGGGGACAGCTGGAAACACCATATATTTT.

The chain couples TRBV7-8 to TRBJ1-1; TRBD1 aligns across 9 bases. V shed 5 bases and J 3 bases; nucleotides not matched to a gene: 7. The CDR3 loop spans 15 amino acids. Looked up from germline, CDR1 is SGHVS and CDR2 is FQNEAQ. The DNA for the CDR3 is TGTGCCAGCAGCCCAAGGGGGGACAGGGACACTGAAGCTTTCTTT. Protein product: CASSPRGDRDTEAFF.

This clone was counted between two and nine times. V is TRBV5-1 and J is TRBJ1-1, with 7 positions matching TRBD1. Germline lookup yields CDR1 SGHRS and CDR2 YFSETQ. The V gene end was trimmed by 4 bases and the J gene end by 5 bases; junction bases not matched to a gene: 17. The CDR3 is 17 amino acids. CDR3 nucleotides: TGCGCCAGCAGCCCCGGACAGGTCTCCGGGCGAAGGACTGAAGCTTTCTTT. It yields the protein CASSPGQVSGRRTEAFF. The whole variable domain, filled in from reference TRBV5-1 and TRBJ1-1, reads KAGVTQTPRYLIKTRGQQVTLSCSPISGHRSVSWYQQTPGQGLQFLFEYFSETQRNKGNFPGRFSGRQFSNSRSEMNVSTLELGDSALYLCASSPGQVSGRRTEAFFGQGTRLTVV.

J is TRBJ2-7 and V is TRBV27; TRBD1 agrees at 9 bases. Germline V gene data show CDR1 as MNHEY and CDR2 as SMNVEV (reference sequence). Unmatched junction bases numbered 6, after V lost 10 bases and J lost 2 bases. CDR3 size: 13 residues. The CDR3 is CATLGQGAYEQYF. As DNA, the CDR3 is TGTGCCACCCTGGGACAGGGTGCCTACGAGCAGTACTTC.